This T cell receptor beta chain was identified during a study of immune evolution from preneoplasia to lung adenocarcinoma. Whole-study results and caveats: Top clone frequencies peaked in normal lung, apparently declining through invasive adenocarcinoma.

The data were produced by immunoSEQ multiplex PCR, yet TCRdb's version contains in-frame clones alone and is incomplete. The sample contains about 6,400 clones, around 80% of which appear only once. Patients had resection in Japan or China between the mid-2010s and the late 2010s. CDR3 length: 14 residues. Germline V lookup: CDR1 LGHNA, CDR2 YSLEER. Trimming cost V 4 bases and J 6 bases, with 13 bases left between them. With respect to this clone: Its specificity is not known.

Sequenced input: FFPE minimally invasive lung adenocarcinoma tissue. This sequence was found in a person aged 50-75 years with lung adenocarcinoma. This chain connects TRBV4-3 to TRBJ2-1; possibly TRBD2 for D (7 bases). CDR3: CASSPTRGGNEQFF. DNA for the CDR3: TGCGCCAGCAGCCCAACTAGGGGGGGCAATGAGCAGTTCTTC.